This TCR beta chain was obtained from a study of T cells in Graves' hyperthyroidism and ophthalmopathy. The CDR3 sequence is 15 residues long. Trimming took 4 bases from V and 8 from J; bases not matched to a gene: 11. The germline gives CDR1 MNHEY, CDR2 SMNVEV (reference sequence). TCR beta CDR3 region amplification was performed from RNA transcripts. First-round RT-PCR of the TCR CDR3 relied on the HTBI primer set. TCRdb itself ran the multiplex PCR reads through MiXCR, one entry per CDR3 protein. Altogether 300,000 to 400,000 distinct CDR3 sequences are present, around 14% being singletons, with the ten largest covering around a tenth. Ten or more counts support this clonotype.

The chain couples TRBV27 to TRBJ2-1; 7 bases are shared with TRBD2. The TCR sequence derives from a woman aged 18-29 years with Graves' hyperthyroidism. Sequencing was done on a sample of blood. The chain's CDR3 is CASSSRTSSPHEQFF. DNA of the CDR3: TGTGCCAGCAGTTCCAGGACTAGTTCCCCCCATGAGCAGTTCTTC.